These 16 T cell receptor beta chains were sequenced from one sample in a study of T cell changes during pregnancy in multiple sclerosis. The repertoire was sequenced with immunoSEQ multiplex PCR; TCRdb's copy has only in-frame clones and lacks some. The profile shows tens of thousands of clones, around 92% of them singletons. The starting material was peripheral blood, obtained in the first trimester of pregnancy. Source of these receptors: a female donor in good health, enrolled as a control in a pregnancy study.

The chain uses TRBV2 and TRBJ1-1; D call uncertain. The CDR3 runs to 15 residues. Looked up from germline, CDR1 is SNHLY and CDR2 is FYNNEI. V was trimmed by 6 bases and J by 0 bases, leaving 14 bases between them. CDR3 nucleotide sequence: TGTGCCAGCAGACCCTCGGAGGTCATGAACACTGAAGCTTTCTTT. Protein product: CASRPSEVMNTEAFF.

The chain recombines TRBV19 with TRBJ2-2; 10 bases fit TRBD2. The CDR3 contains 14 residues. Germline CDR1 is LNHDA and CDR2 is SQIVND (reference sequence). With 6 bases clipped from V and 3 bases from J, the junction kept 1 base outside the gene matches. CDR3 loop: CASRTSGYTGELFF. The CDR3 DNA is TGTGCCAGTAGGACTAGCGGGTACACCGGGGAGCTGTTTTTT. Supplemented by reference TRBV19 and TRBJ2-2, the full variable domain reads DGGITQSPKYLFRKEGQNVTLSCEQNLNHDAMYWYRQDPGQGLRLIYYSQIVNDFQKGDIAEGYSVSREKKESFPLTVTSAQKNPTAFYLCASRTSGYTGELFFGEGSRLTVL.

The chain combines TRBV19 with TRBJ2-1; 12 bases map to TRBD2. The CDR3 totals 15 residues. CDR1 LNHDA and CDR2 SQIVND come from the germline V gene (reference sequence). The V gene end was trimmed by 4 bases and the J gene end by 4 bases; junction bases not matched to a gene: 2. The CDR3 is CASSRTSGEYNEQFF. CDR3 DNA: TGTGCCAGTAGTAGGACTAGCGGGGAATACAATGAGCAGTTCTTC.

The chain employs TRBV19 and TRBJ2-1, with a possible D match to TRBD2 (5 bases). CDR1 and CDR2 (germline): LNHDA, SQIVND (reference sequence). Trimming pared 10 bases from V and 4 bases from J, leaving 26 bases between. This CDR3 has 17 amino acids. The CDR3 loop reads CATTTGEGGMGYNEQFF. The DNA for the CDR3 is TGTGCCACCACGACCGGCGAGGGCGGCATGGGGTACAATGAGCAGTTCTTC. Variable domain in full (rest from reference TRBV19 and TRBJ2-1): DGGITQSPKYLFRKEGQNVTLSCEQNLNHDAMYWYRQDPGQGLRLIYYSQIVNDFQKGDIAEGYSVSREKKESFPLTVTSAQKNPTAFYLCATTTGEGGMGYNEQFFGPGTRLTVL.

In nucleotides, the CDR3 is TGTGCCATCAAAGGCCCTGGACAGGGGGGGGGCAATGAGCAGTTCTTC. Translation gives CAIKGPGQGGGNEQFF. This chain links TRBV10-3 with TRBJ2-1, with 10 nucleotides matching TRBD1. The CDR3 loop spans 16 amino acids. Germline V gene sequence: CDR1 ENHRY, CDR2 SYGVKD. V shed 7 bases and J 6 bases; nucleotides not matched to a gene: 12.

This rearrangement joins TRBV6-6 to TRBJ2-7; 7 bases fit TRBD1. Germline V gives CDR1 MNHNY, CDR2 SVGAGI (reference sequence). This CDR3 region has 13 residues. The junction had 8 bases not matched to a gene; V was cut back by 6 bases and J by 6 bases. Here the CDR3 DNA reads TGTGCCAGCAGCACAGGGGCCACGGGCGAGCAGTACTTC. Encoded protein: CASSTGATGEQYF.

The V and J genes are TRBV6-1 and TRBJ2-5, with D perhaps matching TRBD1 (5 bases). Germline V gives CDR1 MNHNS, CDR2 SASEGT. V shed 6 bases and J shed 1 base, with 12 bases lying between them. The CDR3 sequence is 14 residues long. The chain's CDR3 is CASSSWTSQETQYF. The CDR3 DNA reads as TGTGCCAGCAGCTCCTGGACAAGCCAAGAGACCCAGTACTTC.

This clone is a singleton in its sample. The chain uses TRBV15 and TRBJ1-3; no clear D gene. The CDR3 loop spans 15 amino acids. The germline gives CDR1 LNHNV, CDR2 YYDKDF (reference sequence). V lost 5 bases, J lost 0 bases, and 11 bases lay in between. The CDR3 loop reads CATSDSGFSGNTIYF. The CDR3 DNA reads TGTGCCACCAGCGATTCAGGTTTCTCTGGAAACACCATATATTTT. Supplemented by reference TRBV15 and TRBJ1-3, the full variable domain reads DAMVIQNPRYQVTQFGKPVTLSCSQTLNHNVMYWYQQKSSQAPKLLFHYYDKDFNNEADTPDNFQSRRPNTSFCFLDIRSPGLGDTAMYLCATSDSGFSGNTIYFGEGSWLTVV.

The CDR3: CASSPGLFSEQYF. In nucleotides, the CDR3 is TGTGCCAGCAGCCCCGGACTCTTTAGCGAGCAGTACTTC. The chain combines TRBV9 with TRBJ2-7; weak D call: TRBD2 (5 bases). V gave up 4 bases and J gave up 6 bases, with 14 bases separating them. Germline CDR1 SGDLS, CDR2 YYNGEE. The CDR3 covers 13 residues. Full variable domain (remainder filled in from reference TRBV9 and TRBJ2-7): DSGVTQTPKHLITATGQRVTLRCSPRSGDLSVYWYQQSLDQGLQFLIQYYNGEERAKGNILERFSAQQFPDLHSELNLSSLELGDSALYFCASSPGLFSEQYFGPGTRLTVT.

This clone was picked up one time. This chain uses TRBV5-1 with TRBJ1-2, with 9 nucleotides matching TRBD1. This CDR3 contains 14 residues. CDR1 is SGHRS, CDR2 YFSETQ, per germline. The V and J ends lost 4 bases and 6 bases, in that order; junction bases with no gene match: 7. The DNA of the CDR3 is TGCGCCAGCAGCCCCTGGGACAGGGAAAATGGCTACACCTTC. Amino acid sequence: CASSPWDRENGYTF.

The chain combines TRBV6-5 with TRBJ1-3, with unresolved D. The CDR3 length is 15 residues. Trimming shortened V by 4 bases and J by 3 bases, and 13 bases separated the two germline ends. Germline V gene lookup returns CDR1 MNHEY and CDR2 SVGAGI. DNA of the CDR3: TGTGCCAGCAGTTCCGCGAGGGAGAGTGGAAACACCATATATTTT. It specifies CASSSARESGNTIYF.

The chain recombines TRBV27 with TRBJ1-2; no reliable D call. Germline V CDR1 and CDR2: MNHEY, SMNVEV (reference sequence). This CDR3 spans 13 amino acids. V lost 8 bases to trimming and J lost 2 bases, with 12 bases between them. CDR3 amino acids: CASRFGQNYGYTF. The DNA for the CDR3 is TGTGCCAGCCGCTTTGGGCAGAACTATGGCTACACCTTC.

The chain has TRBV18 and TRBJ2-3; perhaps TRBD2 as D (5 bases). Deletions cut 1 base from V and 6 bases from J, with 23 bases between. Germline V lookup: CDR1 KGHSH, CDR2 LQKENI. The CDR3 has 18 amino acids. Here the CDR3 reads CASSPRAPGSLVEDTQYF. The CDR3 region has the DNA TGTGCCAGCTCACCACGAGCCCCCGGTTCACTAGTAGAGGATACGCAGTATTTT.

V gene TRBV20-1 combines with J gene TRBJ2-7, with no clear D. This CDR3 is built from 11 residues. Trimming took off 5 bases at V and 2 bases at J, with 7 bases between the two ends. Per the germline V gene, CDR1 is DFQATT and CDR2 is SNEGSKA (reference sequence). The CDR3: CSAPFTYEQYF. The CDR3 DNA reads TGCAGTGCTCCTTTTACCTACGAGCAGTACTTC.

The CDR3: CASTPLGTDTQYF. The CDR3 DNA sequence: TGTGCCAGCACCCCCCTCGGGACAGATACGCAGTATTTT. This chain links TRBV25-1 with TRBJ2-3; D ambiguous. The CDR3 contains 13 residues. Per germline, CDR1 MGHDK and CDR2 SYGVNS. Deletions cut 7 bases from V and 3 bases from J, with 11 bases between.

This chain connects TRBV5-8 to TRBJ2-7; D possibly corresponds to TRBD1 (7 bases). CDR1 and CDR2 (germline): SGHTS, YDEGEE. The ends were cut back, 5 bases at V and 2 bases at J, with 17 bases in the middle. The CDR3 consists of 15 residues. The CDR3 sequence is CASRDREVFAYEQYF. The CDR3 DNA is TGTGCCAGCAGAGACAGGGAGGTATTTGCCTACGAGCAGTACTTC. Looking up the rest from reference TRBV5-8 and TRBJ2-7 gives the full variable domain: EAGVTQSPTHLIKTRGQQATLRCSPISGHTSVYWYQQALGLGLQFLLWYDEGEERNRGNFPPRFSGRQFPNYSSELNVNALELEDSALYLCASRDREVFAYEQYFGPGTRLTVT.